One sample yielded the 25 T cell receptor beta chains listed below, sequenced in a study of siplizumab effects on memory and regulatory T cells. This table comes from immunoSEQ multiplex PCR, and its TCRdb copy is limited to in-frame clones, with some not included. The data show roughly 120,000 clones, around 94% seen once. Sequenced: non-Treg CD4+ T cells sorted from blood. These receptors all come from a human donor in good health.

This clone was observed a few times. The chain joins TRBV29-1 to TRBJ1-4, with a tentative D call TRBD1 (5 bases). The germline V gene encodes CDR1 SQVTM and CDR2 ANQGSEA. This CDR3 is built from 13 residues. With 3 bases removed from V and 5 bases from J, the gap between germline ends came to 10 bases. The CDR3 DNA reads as TGCAGCGTTGATGGGGGGGGGAATGAAAAACTGTTTTTT. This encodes CSVDGGGNEKLFF.

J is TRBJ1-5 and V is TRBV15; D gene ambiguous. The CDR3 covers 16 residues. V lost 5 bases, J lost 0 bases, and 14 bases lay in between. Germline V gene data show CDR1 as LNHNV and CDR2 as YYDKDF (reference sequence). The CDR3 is CATSSGTAYSNQPQHF. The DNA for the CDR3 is TGTGCCACCAGCTCGGGTACAGCTTATAGCAATCAGCCCCAGCATTTT.

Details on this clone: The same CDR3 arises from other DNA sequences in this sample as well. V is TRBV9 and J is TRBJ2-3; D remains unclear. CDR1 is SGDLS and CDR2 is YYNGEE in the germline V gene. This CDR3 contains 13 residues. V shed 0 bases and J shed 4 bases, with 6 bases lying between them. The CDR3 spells CASSVASPDTQYF. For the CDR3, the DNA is TGTGCCAGCAGCGTAGCCTCCCCAGATACGCAGTATTTT.

The CDR3: CASSLSGTNTEAFF. CDR3 nucleotides: TGTGCCAGCAGTCTTTCCGGGACCAACACTGAAGCTTTCTTT. The chain couples TRBV6-5 to TRBJ1-1; TRBD1 might be the D (5 bases). The germline CDR1 and CDR2 sequences are MNHEY and SVGAGI. The CDR3 is made up of 14 amino acids. Between the trimmed V and J ends, which lost 5 bases and 2 bases, there was a span of 12 bases.

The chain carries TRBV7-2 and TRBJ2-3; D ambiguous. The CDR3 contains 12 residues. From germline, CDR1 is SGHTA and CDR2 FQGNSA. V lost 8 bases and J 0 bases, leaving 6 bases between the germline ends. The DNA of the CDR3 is TGTGCCAGCGGACCAAGCACAGATACGCAGTATTTT. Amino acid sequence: CASGPSTDTQYF.

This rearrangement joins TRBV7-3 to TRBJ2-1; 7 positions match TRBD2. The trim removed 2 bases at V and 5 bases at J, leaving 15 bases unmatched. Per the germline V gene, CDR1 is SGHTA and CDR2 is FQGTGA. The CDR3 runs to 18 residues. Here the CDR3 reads CASSLYPSGVRRDNEQFF. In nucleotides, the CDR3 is TGTGCCAGCAGCTTATACCCTAGCGGAGTAAGAAGAGACAATGAGCAGTTCTTC.

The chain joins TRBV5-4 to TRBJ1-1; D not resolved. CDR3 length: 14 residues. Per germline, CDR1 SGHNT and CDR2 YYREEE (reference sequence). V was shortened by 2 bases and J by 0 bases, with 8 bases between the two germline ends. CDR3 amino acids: CASSFYSLNTEAFF. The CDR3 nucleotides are TGTGCCAGCAGCTTTTACAGTTTGAACACTGAAGCTTTCTTT.

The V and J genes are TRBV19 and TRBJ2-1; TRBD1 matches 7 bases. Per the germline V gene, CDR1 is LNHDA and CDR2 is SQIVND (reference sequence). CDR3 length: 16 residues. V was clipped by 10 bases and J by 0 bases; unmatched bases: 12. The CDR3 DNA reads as TGTGCCACCTCGGGCACAGGGGCTAGCTCCTACAATGAGCAGTTCTTC. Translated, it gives CATSGTGASSYNEQFF.

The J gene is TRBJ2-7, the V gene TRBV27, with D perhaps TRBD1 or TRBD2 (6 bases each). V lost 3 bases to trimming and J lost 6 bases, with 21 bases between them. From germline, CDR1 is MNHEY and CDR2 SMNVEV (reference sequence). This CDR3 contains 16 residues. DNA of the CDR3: TGTGCCAGCAGTTTCTTAGGGGGGCAGGGAGAAACCGAGCAGTACTTC. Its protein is CASSFLGGQGETEQYF.

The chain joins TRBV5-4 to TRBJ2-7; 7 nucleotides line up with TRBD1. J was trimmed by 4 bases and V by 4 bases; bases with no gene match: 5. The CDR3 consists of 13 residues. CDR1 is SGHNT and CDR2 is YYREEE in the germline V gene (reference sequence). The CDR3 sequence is CASSPTGTYEQYF. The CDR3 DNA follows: TGTGCCAGCAGCCCGACAGGGACATACGAGCAGTACTTC.

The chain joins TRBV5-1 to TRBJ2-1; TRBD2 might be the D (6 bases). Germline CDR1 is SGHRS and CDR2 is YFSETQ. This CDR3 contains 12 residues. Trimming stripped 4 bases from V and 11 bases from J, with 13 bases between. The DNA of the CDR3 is TGCGCCAGCAGCCCGCCGGGACTGCAGCAGTTCTTC. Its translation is CASSPPGLQQFF.

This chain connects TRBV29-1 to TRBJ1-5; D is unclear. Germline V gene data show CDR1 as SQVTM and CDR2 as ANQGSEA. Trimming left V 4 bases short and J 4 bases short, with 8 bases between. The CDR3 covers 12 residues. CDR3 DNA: TGCAGCGTTGGAATGGGGAATCAGCCCCAGCATTTT. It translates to CSVGMGNQPQHF.

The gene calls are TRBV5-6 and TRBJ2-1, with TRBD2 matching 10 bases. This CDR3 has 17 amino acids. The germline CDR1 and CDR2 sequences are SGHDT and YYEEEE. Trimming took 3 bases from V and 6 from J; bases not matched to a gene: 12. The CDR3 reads CASSSFRTSGMANEQFF. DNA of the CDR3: TGTGCCAGCAGCTCGTTCAGAACTAGCGGGATGGCCAATGAGCAGTTCTTC. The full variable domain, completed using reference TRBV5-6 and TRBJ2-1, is DAGVTQSPTHLIKTRGQQVTLRCSPKSGHDTVSWYQQALGQGPQFIFQYYEEEERQRGNFPDRFSGHQFPNYSSELNVNALLLGDSALYLCASSSFRTSGMANEQFFGPGTRLTVL.

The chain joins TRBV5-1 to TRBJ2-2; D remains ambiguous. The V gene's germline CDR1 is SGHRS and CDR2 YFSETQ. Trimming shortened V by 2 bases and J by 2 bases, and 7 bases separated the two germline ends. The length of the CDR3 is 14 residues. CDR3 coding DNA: TGCGCCAGCAGCTTCGTAGGTAACACCGGGGAGCTGTTTTTT. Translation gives CASSFVGNTGELFF. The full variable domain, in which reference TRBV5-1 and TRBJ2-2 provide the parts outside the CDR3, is KAGVTQTPRYLIKTRGQQVTLSCSPISGHRSVSWYQQTPGQGLQFLFEYFSETQRNKGNFPGRFSGRQFSNSRSEMNVSTLELGDSALYLCASSFVGNTGELFFGEGSRLTVL.

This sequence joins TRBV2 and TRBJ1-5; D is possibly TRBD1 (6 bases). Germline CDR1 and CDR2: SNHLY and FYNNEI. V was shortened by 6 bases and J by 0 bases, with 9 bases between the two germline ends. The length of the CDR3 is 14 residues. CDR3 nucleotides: TGTGCCAGCAGGAGGACAGTTAGCAATCAGCCCCAGCATTTT. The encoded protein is CASRRTVSNQPQHF.

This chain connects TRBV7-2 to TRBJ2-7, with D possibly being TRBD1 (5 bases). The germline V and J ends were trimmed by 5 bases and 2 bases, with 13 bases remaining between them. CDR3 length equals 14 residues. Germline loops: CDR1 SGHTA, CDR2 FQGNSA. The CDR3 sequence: CASSRDRSAYEQYF. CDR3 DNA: TGTGCCAGCAGCCGAGACAGATCTGCCTACGAGCAGTACTTC.

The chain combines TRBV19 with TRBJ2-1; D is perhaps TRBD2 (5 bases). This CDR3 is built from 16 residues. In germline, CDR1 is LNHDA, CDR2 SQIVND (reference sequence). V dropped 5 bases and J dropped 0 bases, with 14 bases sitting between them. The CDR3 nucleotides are TGTGCCAGTAGTTCCGGACGGAGGAGCTCCTACAATGAGCAGTTCTTC. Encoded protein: CASSSGRRSSYNEQFF.

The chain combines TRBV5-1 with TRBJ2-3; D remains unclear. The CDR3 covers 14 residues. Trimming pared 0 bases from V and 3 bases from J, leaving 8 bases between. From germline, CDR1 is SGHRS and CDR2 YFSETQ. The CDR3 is CASSLGKATDTQYF. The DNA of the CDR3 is TGCGCCAGCAGCTTGGGGAAGGCAACAGATACGCAGTATTTT. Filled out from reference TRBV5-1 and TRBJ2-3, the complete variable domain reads KAGVTQTPRYLIKTRGQQVTLSCSPISGHRSVSWYQQTPGQGLQFLFEYFSETQRNKGNFPGRFSGRQFSNSRSEMNVSTLELGDSALYLCASSLGKATDTQYFGPGTRLTVL.

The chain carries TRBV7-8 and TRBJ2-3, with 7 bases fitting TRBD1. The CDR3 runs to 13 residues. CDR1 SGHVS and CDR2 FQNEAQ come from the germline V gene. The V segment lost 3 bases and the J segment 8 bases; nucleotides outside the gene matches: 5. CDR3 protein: CASSFEGQRTQYF. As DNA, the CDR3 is TGTGCCAGCAGCTTCGAGGGACAGCGTACGCAGTATTTT.

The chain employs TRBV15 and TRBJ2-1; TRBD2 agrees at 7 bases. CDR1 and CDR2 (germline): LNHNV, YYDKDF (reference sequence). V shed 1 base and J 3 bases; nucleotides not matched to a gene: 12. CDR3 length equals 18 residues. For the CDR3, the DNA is TGTGCCACCAGCAGAGTGGAAACTCTAGCGGCCATCTACAATGAGCAGTTCTTC. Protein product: CATSRVETLAAIYNEQFF. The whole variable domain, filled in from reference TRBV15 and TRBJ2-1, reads DAMVIQNPRYQVTQFGKPVTLSCSQTLNHNVMYWYQQKSSQAPKLLFHYYDKDFNNEADTPDNFQSRRPNTSFCFLDIRSPGLGDTAMYLCATSRVETLAAIYNEQFFGPGTRLTVL.

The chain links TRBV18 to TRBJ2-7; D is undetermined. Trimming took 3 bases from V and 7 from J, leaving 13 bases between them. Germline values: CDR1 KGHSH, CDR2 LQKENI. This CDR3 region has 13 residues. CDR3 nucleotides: TGTGCCAGCTCACCGGCTACGATGGTTGAGCAGTACTTC. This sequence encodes CASSPATMVEQYF.

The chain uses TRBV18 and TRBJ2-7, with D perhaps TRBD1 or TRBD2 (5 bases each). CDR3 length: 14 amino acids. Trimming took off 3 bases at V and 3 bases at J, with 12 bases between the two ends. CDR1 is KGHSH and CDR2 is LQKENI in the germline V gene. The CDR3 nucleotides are TGTGCCAGCTCACCCCCTGGGACGGTCTACGAGCAGTACTTC. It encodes CASSPPGTVYEQYF. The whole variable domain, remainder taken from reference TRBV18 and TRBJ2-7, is NAGVMQNPRHLVRRRGQEARLRCSPMKGHSHVYWYRQLPEEGLKFMVYLQKENIIDESGMPKERFSAEFPKEGPSILRIQQVVRGDSAAYFCASSPPGTVYEQYFGPGTRLTVT.

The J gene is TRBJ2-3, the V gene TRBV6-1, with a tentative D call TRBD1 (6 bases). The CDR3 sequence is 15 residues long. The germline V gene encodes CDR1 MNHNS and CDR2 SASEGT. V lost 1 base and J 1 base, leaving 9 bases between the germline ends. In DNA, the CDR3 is TGTGCCAGCAGTGAAGGGCAGGGGCGCACAGATACGCAGTATTTT. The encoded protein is CASSEGQGRTDTQYF.

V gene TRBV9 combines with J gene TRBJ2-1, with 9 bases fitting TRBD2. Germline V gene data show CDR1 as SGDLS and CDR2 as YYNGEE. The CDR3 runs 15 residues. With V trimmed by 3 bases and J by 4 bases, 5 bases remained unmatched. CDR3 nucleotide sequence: TGTGCCAGCAGCGCTCTAGCGGGGCGGTACAATGAGCAGTTCTTC. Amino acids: CASSALAGRYNEQFF.

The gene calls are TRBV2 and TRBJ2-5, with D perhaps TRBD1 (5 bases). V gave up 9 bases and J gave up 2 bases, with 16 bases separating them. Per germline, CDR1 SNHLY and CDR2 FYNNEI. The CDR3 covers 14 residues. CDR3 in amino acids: CARDKDGRQETQYF. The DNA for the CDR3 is TGTGCCAGGGACAAAGACGGGCGGCAAGAGACCCAGTACTTC.